These 27 T cell receptor beta chains were all obtained from the same sample, sequenced in a study of blood T cell repertoires in COVID-19. Measured with immunoSEQ multiplex PCR; TCRdb has only the in-frame clones, and not every one. The table has approximately 200,000 clones, roughly 80% seen once. Sequencing was carried out using peripheral blood. These receptors came from a woman aged 45-59 years with acute or convalescent COVID-19.

Turning to this clone: The sample has other DNA sequences that encode this CDR3 too. The V call is TRBV12-3 or TRBV12-4, the J call TRBJ1-5; D may be TRBD1 (6 bases). The CDR3 is made up of 13 amino acids. The V end was cut by 6 bases, the J end by 4 bases, with 10 bases between. The CDR3 DNA is TGTGCCAGCAGCCCCGGACAGAATCAGCCCCAGCATTTT. Its protein is CASSPGQNQPQHF.

The J gene is TRBJ2-1, the V gene TRBV3-1 (or the pseudogene TRBV3-2), with 14 bases that match TRBD2. Germline CDR1 and CDR2: LGHDT and YNNKEL (reference sequence). The CDR3 loop spans 16 amino acids. Trimming at V came to 5 bases and at J to 9 bases, leaving 9 bases not matched to a gene. In DNA form, the CDR3 reads TGTGCCAGCAGCTTTCCGACTAGCGGGAGGGCCTTTGAGCAGTTCTTC. Its protein is CASSFPTSGRAFEQFF.

V and J are TRBV5-1 and TRBJ2-7; 7 nucleotides agree with TRBD1. Trimming removed 2 bases from V and 7 bases from J; junction bases left unmatched: 3. CDR1 SGHRS and CDR2 YFSETQ come from the germline V gene. The CDR3 has 12 amino acids. The CDR3: CASSLTGEEQYF. The CDR3, as DNA: TGCGCCAGCAGCTTAACAGGGGAGGAGCAGTACTTC.

The genes are TRBV12-3 or TRBV12-4 and TRBJ1-2; tentative D call: TRBD1 (5 bases). V dropped 6 bases and J dropped 8 bases, with 16 bases sitting between them. The CDR3 spans 13 residues. CDR3 amino acids: CASRSGGGRGYTF. The DNA of the CDR3 is TGTGCCAGCAGAAGCGGCGGGGGTCGAGGCTACACCTTC.

V and J are TRBV6-6 and TRBJ2-7; 7 bases are shared with TRBD2. V lost 1 base, J lost 3 bases, and 3 bases stayed unmatched. The CDR3 has 14 amino acids. Germline assignment: CDR1 MNHNY and CDR2 SVGAGI (reference sequence). DNA for the CDR3: TGTGCCAGCAGTTACTTAGCGGGCTACTACGAGCAGTACTTC. Translation gives CASSYLAGYYEQYF.

The chain links TRBV11-2 to TRBJ1-3; perhaps TRBD1 as D (6 bases). CDR3 size: 14 residues. Trimming took off 5 bases at V and 4 bases at J, with 12 bases between the two ends. The V gene's germline CDR1 is SGHAT and CDR2 FQNNGV. CDR3 sequence (DNA): TGTGCCAGCAGCCTTTCGACAGGCGGAAACACCATATATTTT. This translates into CASSLSTGGNTIYF.

The chain links TRBV10-1 to TRBJ2-1, with a possible D match to TRBD2 (6 bases). The CDR3 is 13 residues long. Germline loops: CDR1 WNHNN, CDR2 SYGVQD (reference sequence). Trimming shortened V by 8 bases and J by 4 bases, and 12 bases separated the two germline ends. The CDR3 coding sequence is TGCGCCAGCGGGCGTAGCGGATACAATGAGCAGTTCTTC. This sequence encodes CASGRSGYNEQFF.

The CDR3 nucleotides read TGTGCCAGCAGTGACAGGTGGAGGGCTTTCTTT. Amino acids: CASSDRWRAFF. The J gene is TRBJ1-1, the V gene TRBV25-1, with no clear D. Germline values: CDR1 MGHDK, CDR2 SYGVNS. Trimming pared 3 bases from V and 11 bases from J, leaving 10 bases between. The CDR3 has 11 amino acids.

V is TRBV7-2 and J is TRBJ2-7; 10 bases are shared with TRBD1. V lost 5 bases to trimming and J lost 3 bases; unmatched junction nucleotides: 7. This CDR3 is 15 amino acids long. Per germline, CDR1 SGHTA and CDR2 FQGNSA. The CDR3 protein is CASSKDRGARYEQYF. The CDR3 DNA reads as TGTGCCAGCAGCAAGGACAGGGGGGCCCGCTACGAGCAGTACTTC. Full variable domain (rest looked up from reference TRBV7-2 and TRBJ2-7): GAGVSQSPSNKVTEKGKDVELRCDPISGHTALYWYRQSLGQGLEFLIYFQGNSAPDKSGLPSDRFSAERTGGSVSTLTIQRTQQEDSAVYLCASSKDRGARYEQYFGPGTRLTVT.

This rearrangement joins TRBV5-4 to TRBJ2-1; 12 nucleotides match TRBD2. Germline CDR1 and CDR2: SGHNT and YYREEE (reference sequence). The CDR3 length is 15 residues. The V gene end was trimmed by 4 bases and the J gene end by 7 bases; junction bases not matched to a gene: 6. The DNA of the CDR3 is TGTGCCAGCAGCATGACTAGCGGGGGCCAAAATGAGCAGTTCTTC. Translating gives CASSMTSGGQNEQFF.

The chain combines TRBV4-2 with TRBJ2-1, with TRBD2 identical over 9 bases. Losses at the gene ends were 4 bases for V and 3 bases for J; bases not matched to a gene: 4. This CDR3 is built from 15 residues. The germline gives CDR1 LGHNA, CDR2 YNFKEQ. CDR3 amino acids: CASSPPSGVYNEQFF. The DNA of the CDR3 is TGTGCCAGCAGCCCCCCTAGCGGGGTCTACAATGAGCAGTTCTTC.

The chain is built from TRBV5-5 and TRBJ1-5; possibly TRBD1 for D (6 bases). V lost 1 base and J 0 bases, leaving 11 bases between the germline ends. The germline gives CDR1 SGHKS, CDR2 YYEKEE (reference sequence). There are 16 residues in the CDR3. CDR3 sequence (DNA): TGTGCCAGCAGCTTGATCAGGGGATATAGCAATCAGCCCCAGCATTTT. As protein: CASSLIRGYSNQPQHF.

This clone is a singleton in its sample. V gene TRBV7-2 combines with J gene TRBJ2-2, with TRBD2 identical over 8 bases. V was pared by 6 bases and J by 5 bases, with 8 bases of the junction left unmatched. Germline-derived CDR1 and CDR2 are SGHTA and FQGNSA. This CDR3 region has 15 residues. The CDR3 protein is CASRRSGGRTGELFF. The CDR3 DNA is TGTGCCAGCAGGCGGAGCGGGGGAAGGACCGGGGAGCTGTTTTTT.

The V call is TRBV4-1, the J call TRBJ2-7; a weak D match, TRBD2 (5 bases). The CDR3 contains 15 residues. The germline V and J ends were trimmed by 4 bases and 4 bases, with 17 bases remaining between them. Germline CDR1 is MGHRA and CDR2 is YSYEKL. The CDR3 DNA is TGCGCCAGCAGCCCTATGCTGAGGGTGAGGTACGAGCAGTACTTC. Its translation: CASSPMLRVRYEQYF.

This chain connects TRBV9 to TRBJ2-7, with 8 bases matching TRBD1. The CDR3 has 14 residues. The ends lost 3 bases at V and 4 bases at J; junction bases unmatched: 6. Germline lookup yields CDR1 SGDLS and CDR2 YYNGEE. CDR3 amino acids: CASSAGTGKYEQYF. The CDR3 DNA reads TGTGCCAGCAGCGCCGGGACAGGAAAATACGAGCAGTACTTC. Filled out from reference TRBV9 and TRBJ2-7, the complete variable domain reads DSGVTQTPKHLITATGQRVTLRCSPRSGDLSVYWYQQSLDQGLQFLIQYYNGEERAKGNILERFSAQQFPDLHSELNLSSLELGDSALYFCASSAGTGKYEQYFGPGTRLTVT.

The V and J genes are TRBV5-4 and TRBJ1-1; the match to TRBD1 covers 7 bases. The ends lost 5 bases at V and 1 base at J; junction bases unmatched: 8. This CDR3 is 15 amino acids long. Germline CDR1 SGHNT, CDR2 YYREEE (reference sequence). The CDR3 region is CASRDRGGPNTEAFF. The CDR3 DNA reads as TGTGCCAGCAGGGACCGAGGGGGCCCGAACACTGAAGCTTTCTTT.

This chain uses TRBV2 with TRBJ1-6, with a possible D match to TRBD1 (6 bases). Between the trimmed V and J ends, which lost 11 bases and 10 bases, there was a span of 15 bases. Germline CDR1 SNHLY, CDR2 FYNNEI. The CDR3 has 12 amino acids. The CDR3 nucleotides read TGTGCCGGCAACAGGGTCCAGTCACCCCTCCACTTT. This translates into CAGNRVQSPLHF.

The rearrangement joins TRBV19 to TRBJ1-4; no clear D. This CDR3 comprises 14 residues. The germline V gene encodes CDR1 LNHDA and CDR2 SQIVND (reference sequence). Trimming pared 6 bases from V and 6 bases from J, leaving 14 bases between. CDR3 in DNA: TGTGCCAGTAGGGGCCCACGGGGTCATGAAAAACTGTTTTTT. Its protein product is CASRGPRGHEKLFF. Supplemented by reference TRBV19 and TRBJ1-4, the full variable domain reads DGGITQSPKYLFRKEGQNVTLSCEQNLNHDAMYWYRQDPGQGLRLIYYSQIVNDFQKGDIAEGYSVSREKKESFPLTVTSAQKNPTAFYLCASRGPRGHEKLFFGSGTQLSVL.

This chain joins TRBV15 and TRBJ2-7, with a tentative D call TRBD2 (7 bases). CDR1 LNHNV and CDR2 YYDKDF come from the germline V gene (reference sequence). The CDR3 is made up of 16 amino acids. Trimming left V 1 base short and J 4 bases short, with 17 bases between. For the CDR3, the DNA is TGTGCCACCAGCAGAGGTATGCGGGGGACATTATACGAGCAGTACTTC. Translated, it gives CATSRGMRGTLYEQYF.

This clone was picked up one time. The rearrangement links TRBV4-2 to TRBJ1-4; D uncertain. CDR1 is LGHNA and CDR2 is YNFKEQ in the germline V gene. Trimming took 3 bases from V and 6 from J, leaving 5 bases between them. CDR3 length: 12 residues. The CDR3 DNA sequence: TGTGCCAGCAGCCAGAGTTATGAAAAACTGTTTTTT. The encoded protein is CASSQSYEKLFF.

The rearrangement links TRBV25-1 to TRBJ1-4; tentatively, D is TRBD1 (6 bases). The CDR3 length is 15 residues. V gave up 1 base and J gave up 7 bases, with 13 bases separating them. CDR1 and CDR2 (germline): MGHDK, SYGVNS. The CDR3: CASSEWEGGREKLFF. The CDR3 DNA reads as TGTGCCAGCAGTGAATGGGAGGGGGGACGTGAAAAACTGTTTTTT.

This clone was observed a handful of times. This rearrangement joins TRBV9 to TRBJ1-1; D gene ambiguous. V was cut by 0 bases and J by 5 bases, with 11 bases left in between. Germline V lookup: CDR1 SGDLS, CDR2 YYNGEE. The CDR3 consists of 14 residues. The CDR3 DNA reads TGTGCCAGCAGCGTAGAACAACGAGGGACTGAAGCTTTCTTT. Protein: CASSVEQRGTEAFF.

A remark on this clone: The sample holds other DNA sequences that translate to the same CDR3. This rearrangement joins TRBV9 to TRBJ2-3; D unclear. This CDR3 has 13 residues. V lost 2 bases and J 0 bases, leaving 4 bases between the germline ends. Per the germline V gene, CDR1 is SGDLS and CDR2 is YYNGEE. The CDR3 DNA is TGTGCCAGCAGCGTGGCAAGCACAGATACGCAGTATTTT. This translates into CASSVASTDTQYF.

The chain carries TRBV11-2 and TRBJ1-6; D perhaps matches TRBD1 (6 bases). Trimming shortened V by 6 bases and J by 7 bases, and 13 bases separated the two germline ends. CDR3 length: 14 residues. Per the germline V gene, CDR1 is SGHAT and CDR2 is FQNNGV. CDR3 residues: CASSNGGGNSPLHF. The CDR3 region has the DNA TGTGCCAGCAGTAACGGGGGGGGCAATTCACCCCTCCACTTT.

The chain uses TRBV7-2 and TRBJ2-1; a weak D match, TRBD1 (6 bases). Germline V CDR1 and CDR2: SGHTA, FQGNSA. V lost 4 bases, J lost 0 bases, and 16 bases lay in between. The CDR3 is made up of 17 amino acids. Here the CDR3 DNA reads TGTGCCAGCAGCTACTTGGGACACCCGAGCTCCTACAATGAGCAGTTCTTC. Translating gives CASSYLGHPSSYNEQFF.

The rearrangement uses TRBV18 and TRBJ2-7; TRBD2 agrees at 14 bases. CDR3 length: 18 residues. J lost 1 base, V lost 4 bases, and 9 bases had no gene match. Germline lookup yields CDR1 KGHSH and CDR2 LQKENI. This chain's CDR3 is CASSRTGTSGSPSYEQYF. In nucleotides, the CDR3 is TGTGCCAGCTCACGAACCGGGACTAGCGGGAGTCCATCCTACGAGCAGTACTTC.

The V and J genes are TRBV18 and TRBJ2-5; D uncertain. The germline gives CDR1 KGHSH, CDR2 LQKENI. The germline V and J ends were trimmed by 0 bases and 5 bases, with 16 bases remaining between them. CDR3 length: 16 residues. CDR3 in amino acids: CASSPPLGRSMETQYF. The CDR3 DNA reads TGTGCCAGCTCACCACCGTTGGGCAGATCAATGGAGACCCAGTACTTC.